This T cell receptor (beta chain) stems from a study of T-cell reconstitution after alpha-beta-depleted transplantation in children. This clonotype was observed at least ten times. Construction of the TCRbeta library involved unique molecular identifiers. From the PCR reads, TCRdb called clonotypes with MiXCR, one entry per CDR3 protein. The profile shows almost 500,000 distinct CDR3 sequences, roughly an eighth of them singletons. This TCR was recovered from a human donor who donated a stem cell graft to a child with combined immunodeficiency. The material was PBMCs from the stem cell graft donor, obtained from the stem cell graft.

CDR3 bases: TGCAGTGCTAGAATAGCGGGGGTAGACAAGACCCAGTACTTC. This translates into CSARIAGVDKTQYF. V and J are TRBV20-1 and TRBJ2-5, with TRBD2 identical over 9 bases. The V gene end was trimmed by 2 bases and the J gene end by 6 bases; junction bases not matched to a gene: 7. The CDR3 extends over 14 amino acids. The germline V gene encodes CDR1 DFQATT and CDR2 SNEGSKA (reference sequence).